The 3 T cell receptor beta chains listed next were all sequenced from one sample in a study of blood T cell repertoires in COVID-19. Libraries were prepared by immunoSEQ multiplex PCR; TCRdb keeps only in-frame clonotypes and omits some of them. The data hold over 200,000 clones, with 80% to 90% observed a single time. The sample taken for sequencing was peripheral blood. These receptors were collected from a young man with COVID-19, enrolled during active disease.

CDR3 sequence (DNA): TGTGCCAGCAGCCGGATAACTACTGAGCAGTTCTTC. This translates into CASSRITTEQFF. The J gene is TRBJ2-1, the V gene TRBV3-1 (or the pseudogene TRBV3-2); D not certain. This CDR3 spans 12 amino acids. CDR1 is LGHDT, CDR2 YNNKEL, per germline (reference sequence). V lost 4 bases and J 9 bases, leaving 10 bases between the germline ends.

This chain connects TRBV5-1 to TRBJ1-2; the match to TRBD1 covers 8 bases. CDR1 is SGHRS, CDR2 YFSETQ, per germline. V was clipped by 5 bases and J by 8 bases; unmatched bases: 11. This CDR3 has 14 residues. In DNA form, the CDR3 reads TGCGCCAGCAGGCAGGACAGGGAGAGTTTCGGCTACACCTTC. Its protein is CASRQDRESFGYTF.

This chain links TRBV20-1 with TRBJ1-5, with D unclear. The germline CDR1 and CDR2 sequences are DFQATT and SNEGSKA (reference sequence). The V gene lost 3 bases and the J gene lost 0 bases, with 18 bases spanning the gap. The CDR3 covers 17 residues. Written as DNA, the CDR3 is TGCAGTGCTAGTACTCTCCGACAACGGTATAGCAATCAGCCCCAGCATTTT. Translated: CSASTLRQRYSNQPQHF.